One sample yielded the 32 T cell receptor beta chains listed below, sequenced in a study of shared clonotypes between healthy human individuals. Sequenced by immunoSEQ multiplex PCR; TCRdb stores in-frame clones only, minus some. Of around 2,000,000 clones listed, 85% to 95% are singletons. The sample consisted of naive CD4+ T cells sorted from blood. The subset: CD45RA+ positively selected. The receptor set was obtained from a man aged 18 to 29 in good health.

DNA of the CDR3: TGTGCCAGCAGTTACTCGAGTTTTAGCTCCTACGAGCAGTACTTC. Its translation is CASSYSSFSSYEQYF. V and J are TRBV6-5 and TRBJ2-7; D is uncertain. Deletions cut 0 bases from V and 0 bases from J, with 9 bases between. CDR3 size: 15 residues. CDR1 and CDR2 (germline): MNHEY, SVGAGI.

V gene TRBV6-1 combines with J gene TRBJ2-2, with 13 bases fitting TRBD2. The J segment lost 5 bases and the V segment lost 4 bases, leaving 4 bases of the junction unmatched. This CDR3 spans 16 amino acids. Germline values: CDR1 MNHNS, CDR2 SASEGT. For the CDR3, the DNA is TGTGCCAGCAGTGGACTAGCGGGAGGATATACCGGGGAGCTGTTTTTT. Residues: CASSGLAGGYTGELFF.

The J gene is TRBJ1-1, the V gene TRBV30; TRBD1 matches 7 bases. There are 15 residues in the CDR3. The germline V gene has CDR1 GTSNPN and CDR2 SVGIG (reference sequence). Germline trimming cut 2 bases from V and 0 bases from J; bases unmatched to any gene: 6. The CDR3 DNA sequence: TGTGCCTGGAGTTTCCCAGGGGGATTGAACACTGAAGCTTTCTTT. This codes for CAWSFPGGLNTEAFF.

This clone was detected only once. The chain's CDR3 is CASSQSRVSGELFF. In DNA form, the CDR3 reads TGTGCCAGCAGCCAATCCAGGGTATCCGGGGAGCTGTTTTTT. The rearrangement uses TRBV16 and TRBJ2-2, with D possibly being TRBD1 (5 bases). V lost 0 bases, J lost 6 bases, and 8 bases lay in between. Germline-derived CDR1 and CDR2 are KGHSY and FQNENV. CDR3 length: 14 residues.

The genes are TRBV2 and TRBJ2-7; 8 positions match TRBD2. The germline CDR1 and CDR2 sequences are SNHLY and FYNNEI. CDR3 length: 15 residues. V lost 10 bases, J lost 2 bases, and 13 bases stayed unmatched. For the CDR3, the DNA is TGTGCCACTAACCCCGGGGCTAGCGGGCCCTACGAGCAGTACTTC. This gives the protein CATNPGASGPYEQYF.

The chain employs TRBV6-1 and TRBJ2-5, with no clear D. The germline V and J ends were trimmed by 4 bases and 2 bases, with 5 bases remaining between them. CDR3 length: 12 residues. The V gene's germline CDR1 is MNHNS and CDR2 SASEGT. CDR3: CASSVQQETQYF. As DNA, the CDR3 is TGTGCCAGCAGTGTCCAGCAAGAGACCCAGTACTTC.

The chain uses TRBV5-1 and TRBJ2-1; D is ambiguous. The CDR3 is 15 residues long. Germline V gene lookup returns CDR1 SGHRS and CDR2 YFSETQ. With 3 bases removed from V and 5 bases from J, the gap between germline ends came to 15 bases. The DNA of the CDR3 is TGCGCCAGCAGCTCCCTTGCGGAGTGGAACAATGAGCAGTTCTTC. It encodes CASSSLAEWNNEQFF.

A word on this clone: One end of the junction is discordant with germline, which a read error may explain. This chain uses TRBV6-6 with TRBJ1-5, with unresolved D. Germline CDR1 and CDR2: MNHNY and SVGAGI (reference sequence). CDR3 length: 13 residues. DNA for the CDR3: TGTGCCAGCAGGCCGGGGAGCATTCAGCCCCAGCATTTT. Residues: CASRPGSIQPQHF.

This clone appeared once. The chain combines TRBV10-1 with TRBJ2-1, with a tentative D call TRBD2 (6 bases). Germline V gives CDR1 WNHNN, CDR2 SYGVQD (reference sequence). This CDR3 contains 15 residues. Trimming removed 2 bases from V and 9 bases from J, with 17 bases in between. The chain's CDR3 is CASSEVAAPLSEQFF. In nucleotides, the CDR3 is TGCGCCAGCAGTGAGGTAGCGGCACCTCTGAGTGAGCAGTTCTTC.

This clone has just one count. One junction end does not reproduce the germline sequence, and a read error may be involved. The rearrangement links TRBV7-7 to TRBJ2-3; D might be TRBD1 (5 bases). This CDR3 spans 13 amino acids. From germline, CDR1 is SSHAT and CDR2 FNYEAQ (reference sequence). CDR3 sequence: CASSLGVRDTQYF. The CDR3 bases are TGTGCTAGCAGCTTAGGGGTTAGAGATACGCAGTATTTT. Based on the CDR3 plus reference TRBV7-7 and TRBJ2-3, the full variable domain is GAGVSQSPRYKVTKRGQDVTLRCDPISSHATLYWYQQALGQGPEFLTYFNYEAQPDKSGLPSDRFSAERPEGSISTLTIQRTEQRDSAMYRCASSLGVRDTQYFGPGTRLTVL.

This sequence joins TRBV7-9 and TRBJ1-4; D remains ambiguous. In germline, CDR1 is SEHNR, CDR2 FQNEAQ (reference sequence). The V end was cut by 0 bases, the J end by 3 bases, with 11 bases between. This CDR3 is 16 amino acids long. The CDR3 loop is CASSLAGGLANEKLFF. The CDR3 region has the DNA TGTGCCAGCAGCTTAGCCGGTGGGTTGGCTAATGAAAAACTGTTTTTT. Based on the CDR3 plus reference TRBV7-9 and TRBJ1-4, the full variable domain is DTGVSQNPRHKITKRGQNVTFRCDPISEHNRLYWYRQTLGQGPEFLTYFQNEAQLEKSRLLSDRFSAERPKGSFSTLEIQRTEQGDSAMYLCASSLAGGLANEKLFFGSGTQLSVL.

For this clone: Different DNA sequences within this sample yield the same CDR3. The chain is built from TRBV2 and TRBJ1-5, with 9 positions matching TRBD1. The CDR3 spans 14 residues. Germline assignment: CDR1 SNHLY and CDR2 FYNNEI. Trimming cost V 6 bases and J 2 bases; bases outside gene matches: 2. The CDR3 DNA is TGTGCCAGCAGGGGACAGGGCGGCAATCAGCCCCAGCATTTT. Translating it yields CASRGQGGNQPQHF.

The chain recombines TRBV10-3 with TRBJ2-2; D gene unclear. CDR1 and CDR2 (germline): ENHRY, SYGVKD. The CDR3 is 16 residues long. V was pared by 3 bases and J by 5 bases, with 16 bases between. The CDR3 DNA follows: TGTGCCATCAGTGAAGTTAGGACCCTTGGGACCGGGGAGCTGTTTTTT. Amino acid sequence: CAISEVRTLGTGELFF.

This chain joins TRBV5-8 and TRBJ2-7, with a weak D call TRBD1 (5 bases). The CDR3 covers 15 residues. Trimming left V 4 bases short and J 1 base short, with 15 bases between. Germline V gene lookup returns CDR1 SGHTS and CDR2 YDEGEE. The DNA for the CDR3 is TGTGCCAGCAGCAGCCCGCCAGGGTCTTCCTACGAGCAGTACTTC. As protein: CASSSPPGSSYEQYF.

In regard to this clone: This same CDR3 is encoded by further DNA sequences in the sample. This rearrangement joins TRBV9 to TRBJ2-7; weak D call: TRBD2 (6 bases). V shed 0 bases and J shed 2 bases, with 9 bases lying between them. The CDR3 extends over 14 amino acids. Per the germline V gene, CDR1 is SGDLS and CDR2 is YYNGEE. Here the CDR3 reads CASSVGGTTYEQYF. The CDR3 DNA reads TGTGCCAGCAGCGTAGGCGGGACCACCTACGAGCAGTACTTC.

V and J are TRBV4-2 and TRBJ2-1; D is perhaps TRBD1 or TRBD2 (6 bases each). V lost 1 base to trimming and J lost 10 bases, with 17 bases between them. The CDR3 has 15 amino acids. CDR1 LGHNA and CDR2 YNFKEQ come from the germline V gene. The CDR3 loop is CASSQAGAGVEEQFF. The CDR3 DNA is TGTGCCAGCAGCCAAGCGGGGGCGGGTGTGGAAGAGCAGTTCTTC.

The V call is TRBV5-1, the J call TRBJ2-2; D is ambiguous. This CDR3 region has 14 residues. V was clipped by 0 bases and J by 3 bases, with 6 bases between them. CDR1 is SGHRS and CDR2 is YFSETQ in the germline V gene. In DNA, the CDR3 is TGCGCCAGCAGCTTGGGCCCAGACACCGGGGAGCTGTTTTTT. Protein: CASSLGPDTGELFF.

Regarding this clone: Other DNA sequences in this specimen translate into the identical CDR3. V usage is TRBV6-1 and J usage is TRBJ2-7; 11 bases are a match to TRBD1. Trimming cost V 2 bases and J 4 bases; bases outside gene matches: 4. The germline CDR1 and CDR2 sequences are MNHNS and SASEGT. The CDR3 loop spans 15 amino acids. This chain's CDR3 is CASSELRDRGYEQYF. CDR3 bases: TGTGCCAGCAGTGAACTGCGGGACAGGGGGTACGAGCAGTACTTC.

The V and J genes are TRBV6-4 and TRBJ1-6; 10 positions agree with TRBD1. CDR3 length: 14 amino acids. Germline V gene data show CDR1 as MRHNA and CDR2 as SNTAGT. J lost 10 bases, V lost 3 bases, and 3 bases had no gene match. The CDR3 protein is CASSEGTGVSPLHF. For the CDR3, the DNA is TGTGCCAGCAGTGAGGGGACAGGGGTCTCACCCCTCCACTTT.

This clone was seen only once. The chain uses TRBV7-9 and TRBJ1-4; D gene uncertain. The V gene lost 1 base and the J gene lost 12 bases, with 12 bases spanning the gap. CDR1 and CDR2 from the germline V gene are SEHNR and FQNEAQ (reference sequence). The CDR3 is made up of 13 amino acids. DNA of the CDR3: TGTGCCAGCAGCTTAGTTCCGGGCGGCGAACTGTTTTTT. Translation gives CASSLVPGGELFF.

The chain combines TRBV28 with TRBJ2-2; 9 nucleotides align to TRBD2. The CDR3 covers 15 residues. V gave up 6 bases and J gave up 1 base; unmatched junction bases: 3. Germline V lookup: CDR1 MDHEN, CDR2 SYDVKM. This chain's CDR3 is CASRSGGRNTGELFF. CDR3 nucleotides: TGTGCCAGCAGGAGCGGGGGGCGGAACACCGGGGAGCTGTTTTTT.

Remarks on this clone: Other nucleotide sequences from this sample produce the same CDR3. The chain links TRBV2 to TRBJ2-6; no clear D. The germline gives CDR1 SNHLY, CDR2 FYNNEI. The CDR3 spans 13 residues. The V and J ends lost 6 bases and 4 bases respectively, with 7 bases between them. CDR3 in DNA: TGTGCCAGCAGAGGACCCGGGGCCAACGTCCTGACTTTC. Translating it yields CASRGPGANVLTF.

The gene calls are TRBV5-1 and TRBJ1-1; D gene uncertain. The germline gives CDR1 SGHRS, CDR2 YFSETQ. Between the trimmed V and J ends, which lost 0 bases and 1 base, there was a span of 7 bases. There are 14 residues in the CDR3. The CDR3 nucleotides are TGCGCCAGCAGCTTGGCCTGGCAGAACACTGAAGCTTTCTTT. Translating it yields CASSLAWQNTEAFF.

As concerns this clone: Distinct nucleotide sequences in the sample also encode this CDR3. This CDR3 reads CASSLGGQGTYEQYF. CDR3 sequence (DNA): TGCGCCAGCAGCTTGGGGGGACAGGGGACCTACGAGCAGTACTTC. The chain uses TRBV5-1 and TRBJ2-7, with 10 bases aligning to TRBD1. Trimming removed 0 bases from V and 2 bases from J; junction bases left unmatched: 2. CDR3 length: 15 residues. Looked up from germline, CDR1 is SGHRS and CDR2 is YFSETQ.

The rearrangement joins TRBV29-1 to TRBJ2-7; D is perhaps TRBD1 or TRBD2 (5 bases each). V was trimmed by 6 bases and J by 3 bases, leaving 15 bases between them. The CDR3 totals 13 residues. The germline gives CDR1 SQVTM, CDR2 ANQGSEA. This CDR3 is CSVGPGRYYEQYF. The DNA for the CDR3 is TGCAGCGTGGGACCGGGACGGTACTACGAGCAGTACTTC.

This sequence joins TRBV6-6 and TRBJ1-5; 7 nucleotides match TRBD1. Germline lookup yields CDR1 MNHNY and CDR2 SVGAGI (reference sequence). V shed 4 bases and J 4 bases; nucleotides not matched to a gene: 7. CDR3 size: 15 residues. As DNA, the CDR3 is TGTGCCAGCAGTTTCCGGGACAGCCTAAATCAGCCCCAGCATTTT. Encoded protein: CASSFRDSLNQPQHF.

The chain has TRBV14 and TRBJ2-5; D is unclear. Trimming left V 1 base short and J 0 bases short, with 9 bases between. The length of the CDR3 is 15 residues. Germline V gene data show CDR1 as SGHDN and CDR2 as FVKESK. The CDR3, as DNA: TGTGCCAGCAGCCAAGTAGGGCTGTACCAAGAGACCCAGTACTTC. Protein sequence: CASSQVGLYQETQYF.

The rearrangement joins TRBV29-1 to TRBJ2-7; the D gene is possibly TRBD2 (6 bases). Looked up from germline, CDR1 is SQVTM and CDR2 is ANQGSEA. Trimming left V 2 bases short and J 2 bases short, with 13 bases between. The CDR3 totals 14 residues. This CDR3 is CSVESAEGTYEQYF. The CDR3 coding sequence is TGCAGCGTTGAATCGGCGGAGGGTACCTACGAGCAGTACTTC.

On this clone itself: A junction boundary mismatches the germline segment, possibly from a read error. This chain connects TRBV7-7 to TRBJ2-1; the D gene could be TRBD1 or TRBD2 (5 bases each). Per germline, CDR1 SSHAT and CDR2 FNYEAQ (reference sequence). This CDR3 has 17 amino acids. The CDR3 loop reads CASSLLGRAVKGNEQFF. DNA of the CDR3: TGTGCTAGCAGCCTTTTGGGGCGGGCGGTCAAAGGCAATGAGCAGTTCTTC. Full variable domain (rest looked up from reference TRBV7-7 and TRBJ2-1): GAGVSQSPRYKVTKRGQDVTLRCDPISSHATLYWYQQALGQGPEFLTYFNYEAQPDKSGLPSDRFSAERPEGSISTLTIQRTEQRDSAMYRCASSLLGRAVKGNEQFFGPGTRLTVL.

The rearrangement links TRBV27 to TRBJ1-1, with TRBD1 as a possible D gene (5 bases). V was trimmed by 5 bases and J by 0 bases, leaving 16 bases between them. CDR1 MNHEY and CDR2 SMNVEV come from the germline V gene (reference sequence). The CDR3 loop spans 16 amino acids. The CDR3 protein is CASSHWDGLMNTEAFF. For the CDR3, the DNA is TGTGCCAGCAGTCACTGGGACGGCCTCATGAACACTGAAGCTTTCTTT.

This clone showed up just once. The chain links TRBV18 to TRBJ2-1; no reliable D call. Germline V gene data show CDR1 as KGHSH and CDR2 as LQKENI. The ends were cut back, 3 bases at V and 5 bases at J, with 11 bases in the middle. The CDR3 covers 14 residues. The CDR3 loop reads CASSPQQLDNEQFF. The CDR3 DNA is TGTGCCAGCTCACCTCAACAGTTAGACAATGAGCAGTTCTTC.

The count of this clone is one. The chain employs TRBV5-1 and TRBJ2-7; D may be TRBD1 or TRBD2 (6 bases each). Germline V gene data show CDR1 as SGHRS and CDR2 as YFSETQ. V lost 4 bases, J lost 5 bases, and 22 bases lay in between. The CDR3 is 16 amino acids. CDR3 residues: CASSPEGGQRLNEQYF. The CDR3 DNA is TGCGCCAGCAGCCCCGAGGGGGGACAAAGGTTAAACGAGCAGTACTTC.